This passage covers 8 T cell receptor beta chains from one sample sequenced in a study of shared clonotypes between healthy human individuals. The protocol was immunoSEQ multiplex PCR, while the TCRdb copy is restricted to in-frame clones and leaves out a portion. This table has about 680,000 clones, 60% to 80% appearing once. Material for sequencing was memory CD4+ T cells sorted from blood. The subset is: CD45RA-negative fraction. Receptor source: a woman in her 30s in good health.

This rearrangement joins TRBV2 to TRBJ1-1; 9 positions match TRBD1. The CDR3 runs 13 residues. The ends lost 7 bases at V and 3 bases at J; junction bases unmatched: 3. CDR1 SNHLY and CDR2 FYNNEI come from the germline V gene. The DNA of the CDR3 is TGTGCCAGCATCGGGACAGGGTACACTGAAGCTTTCTTT. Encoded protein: CASIGTGYTEAFF.

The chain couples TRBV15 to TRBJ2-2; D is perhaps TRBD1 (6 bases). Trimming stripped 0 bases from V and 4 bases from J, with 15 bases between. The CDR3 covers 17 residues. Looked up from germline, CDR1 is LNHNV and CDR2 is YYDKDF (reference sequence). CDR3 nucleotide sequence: TGTGCCACCAGCAGAGACGGTGGGGGCAGCCCCACCGGGGAGCTGTTTTTT. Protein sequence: CATSRDGGGSPTGELFF.

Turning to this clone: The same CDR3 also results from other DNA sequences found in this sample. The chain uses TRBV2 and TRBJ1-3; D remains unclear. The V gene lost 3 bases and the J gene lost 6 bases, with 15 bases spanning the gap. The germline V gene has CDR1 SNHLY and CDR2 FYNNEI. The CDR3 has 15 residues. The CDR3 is CASSEFRGPANTIYF. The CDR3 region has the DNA TGTGCCAGCAGTGAGTTCAGAGGCCCTGCAAACACCATATATTTT.

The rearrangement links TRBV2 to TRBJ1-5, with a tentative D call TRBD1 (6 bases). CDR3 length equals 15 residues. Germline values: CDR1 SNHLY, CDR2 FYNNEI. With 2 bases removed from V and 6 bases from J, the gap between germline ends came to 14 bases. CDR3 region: CASSEYRAGGQPQHF. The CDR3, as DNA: TGTGCCAGCAGTGAATACAGGGCGGGGGGTCAGCCCCAGCATTTT.

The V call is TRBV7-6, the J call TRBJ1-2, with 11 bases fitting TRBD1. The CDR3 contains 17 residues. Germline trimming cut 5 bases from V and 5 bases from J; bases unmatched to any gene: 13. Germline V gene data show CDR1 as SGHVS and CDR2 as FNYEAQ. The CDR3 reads CASSPYLGTGGRYGYTF. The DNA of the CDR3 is TGTGCCAGCAGCCCCTACCTAGGGACAGGGGGGCGGTATGGCTACACCTTC.

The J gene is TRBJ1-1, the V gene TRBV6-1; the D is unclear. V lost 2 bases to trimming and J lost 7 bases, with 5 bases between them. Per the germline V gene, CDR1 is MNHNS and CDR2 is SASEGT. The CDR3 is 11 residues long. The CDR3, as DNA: TGTGCCAGCAGTGAACAACTTGAAGCTTTCTTT. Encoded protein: CASSEQLEAFF.

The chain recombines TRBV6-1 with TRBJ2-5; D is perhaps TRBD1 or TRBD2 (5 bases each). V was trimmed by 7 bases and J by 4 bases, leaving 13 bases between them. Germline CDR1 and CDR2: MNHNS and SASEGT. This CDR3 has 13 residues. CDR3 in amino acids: CASTLTGAETQYF. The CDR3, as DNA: TGTGCCAGCACCCTTACCGGGGCAGAGACCCAGTACTTC.

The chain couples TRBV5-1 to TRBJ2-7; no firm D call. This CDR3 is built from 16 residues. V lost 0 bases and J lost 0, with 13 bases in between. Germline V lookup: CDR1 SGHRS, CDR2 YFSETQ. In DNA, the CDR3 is TGCGCCAGCAGCTTGGGGCCTAGTCTTAGCTCCTACGAGCAGTACTTC. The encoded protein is CASSLGPSLSSYEQYF.